This TCR beta chain was recovered during a study of blood T cell repertoires in COVID-19. Study-level information: COVID-19 samples from acute and convalescent phases originated in the United States, Italy and Spain. PBMCs, B-cell-depleted T cells, or T cells were the source of the cDNA or gDNA that made up the material.

Profiling relied on immunoSEQ multiplex PCR, and the TCRdb table lists in-frame clones only, not all of them. The sample lists some 150,000 clones; roughly 86% were seen once. The sequencing sample was made of peripheral blood. The clonotype was recovered from a man between 65 and 85 years old with acute or convalescent COVID-19.

CDR3 coding DNA: TGCGCCAGCAGCCCCAGCTCCTACGAGCAGTACTTC. Amino acids: CASSPSSYEQYF. This rearrangement joins TRBV10-2 to TRBJ2-7; D gene uncertain. This CDR3 region has 12 residues. The germline gives CDR1 WSHSY, CDR2 SAAADI. Between the trimmed V and J ends, which lost 6 bases and 0 bases, there was a span of 6 bases.